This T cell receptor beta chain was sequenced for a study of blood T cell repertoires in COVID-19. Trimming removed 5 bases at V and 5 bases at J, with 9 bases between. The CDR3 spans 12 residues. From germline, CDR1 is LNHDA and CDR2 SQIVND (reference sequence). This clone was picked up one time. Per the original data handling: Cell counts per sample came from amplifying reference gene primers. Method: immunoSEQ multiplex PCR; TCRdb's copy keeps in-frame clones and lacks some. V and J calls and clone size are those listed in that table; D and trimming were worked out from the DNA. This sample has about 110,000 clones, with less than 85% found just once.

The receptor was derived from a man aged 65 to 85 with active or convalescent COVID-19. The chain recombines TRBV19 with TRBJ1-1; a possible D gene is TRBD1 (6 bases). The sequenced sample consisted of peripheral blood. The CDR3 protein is CASSQGRTEAFF. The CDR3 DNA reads TGTGCCAGTAGTCAGGGGAGAACTGAAGCTTTCTTT. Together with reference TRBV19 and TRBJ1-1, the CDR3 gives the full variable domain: DGGITQSPKYLFRKEGQNVTLSCEQNLNHDAMYWYRQDPGQGLRLIYYSQIVNDFQKGDIAEGYSVSREKKESFPLTVTSAQKNPTAFYLCASSQGRTEAFFGQGTRLTVV.